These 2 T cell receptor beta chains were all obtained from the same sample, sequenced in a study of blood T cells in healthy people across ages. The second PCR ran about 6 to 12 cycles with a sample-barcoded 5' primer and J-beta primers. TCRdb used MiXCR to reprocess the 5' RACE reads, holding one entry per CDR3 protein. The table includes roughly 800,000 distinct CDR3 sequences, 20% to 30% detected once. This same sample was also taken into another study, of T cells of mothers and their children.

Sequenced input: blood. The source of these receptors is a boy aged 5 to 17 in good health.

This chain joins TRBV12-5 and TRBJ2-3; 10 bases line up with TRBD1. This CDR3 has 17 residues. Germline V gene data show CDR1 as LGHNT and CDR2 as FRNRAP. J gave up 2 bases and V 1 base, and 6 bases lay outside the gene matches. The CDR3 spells CASGLDSTGGYTDTQYF. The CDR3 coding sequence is TGTGCTAGTGGTTTGGACTCGACAGGGGGCTACACAGATACGCAGTATTTT.

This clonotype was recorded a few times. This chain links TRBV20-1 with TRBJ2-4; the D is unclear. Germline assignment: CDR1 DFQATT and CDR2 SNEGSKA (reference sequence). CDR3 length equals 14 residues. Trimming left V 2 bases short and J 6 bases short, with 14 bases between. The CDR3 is CSARMGATANIQYF. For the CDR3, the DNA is TGCAGTGCTAGAATGGGCGCCACGGCAAACATTCAGTACTTC.